There are a few counts of the clone carrying this TCR beta chain. Its antigen is currently unknown. J lost 8 bases, V lost 5 bases, and 11 bases had no gene match. Germline V lookup: CDR1 SGHVS, CDR2 FNYEAQ. The CDR3 is made up of 15 amino acids. Time point described: persistent/refractory GD, antithyroid drugs over 5 years with positive TRAb. Preparation of the TCR library used RNA extracted from PBMCs. EDTA tubes held Nine milliliters of peripheral blood from each patient. The record originates from a study of regulatory T cells in long-lasting Graves disease. Findings and caveats of the study: The persistent group shared about 2,600 public clonotypes, more than the 966 shared by new patients. Patients with persistent disease showed a bias toward TRBV28, TRBJ1-2 and TRBJ2-5.

Libraries of TCR beta came from iRepertoire HTBI primers plus Arm-PCR of CDR3 regions. MiXCR was run by TCRdb on the multiplex PCR reads, yielding one entry per CDR3 protein. The sample holds approximately 380,000 distinct CDR3 sequences, roughly 20% seen once. The sequenced sample was peripheral blood mononuclear cells (PBMCs), obtained when the disease was refractory, from a patient treated with antithyroid drugs. The sequence was collected from a female donor with Graves disease. V and J are TRBV7-6 and TRBJ1-4; 7 nucleotides align to TRBD1. The CDR3 nucleotides are TGTGCCAGCAGCGGAGCGTGGCAGGGGGGAGAAAAACTGTTTTTT. Its protein is CASSGAWQGGEKLFF. Based on the CDR3 plus reference TRBV7-6 and TRBJ1-4, the full variable domain is GAGVSQSPRYKVTKRGQDVALRCDPISGHVSLYWYRQALGQGPEFLTYFNYEAQQDKSGLPNDRFSAERPEGSISTLTIQRTEQRDSAMYRCASSGAWQGGEKLFFGSGTQLSVL.